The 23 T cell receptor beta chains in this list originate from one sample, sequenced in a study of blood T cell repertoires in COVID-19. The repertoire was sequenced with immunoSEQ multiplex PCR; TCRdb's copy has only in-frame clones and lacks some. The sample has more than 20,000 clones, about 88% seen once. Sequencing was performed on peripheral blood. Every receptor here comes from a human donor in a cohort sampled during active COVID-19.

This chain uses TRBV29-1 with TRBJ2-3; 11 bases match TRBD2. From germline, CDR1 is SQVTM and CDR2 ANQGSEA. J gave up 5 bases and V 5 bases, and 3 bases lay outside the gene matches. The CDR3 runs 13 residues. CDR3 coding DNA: TGCAGCGTTATACTAGCGGGAGAAGATACGCAGTATTTT. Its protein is CSVILAGEDTQYF.

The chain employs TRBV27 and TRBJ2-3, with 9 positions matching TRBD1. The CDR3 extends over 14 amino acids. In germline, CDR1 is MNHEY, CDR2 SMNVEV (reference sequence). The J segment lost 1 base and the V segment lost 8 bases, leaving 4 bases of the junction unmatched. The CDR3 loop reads CASRRTGGTDTQYF. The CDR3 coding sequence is TGTGCCAGCCGAAGGACAGGGGGCACAGATACGCAGTATTTT.

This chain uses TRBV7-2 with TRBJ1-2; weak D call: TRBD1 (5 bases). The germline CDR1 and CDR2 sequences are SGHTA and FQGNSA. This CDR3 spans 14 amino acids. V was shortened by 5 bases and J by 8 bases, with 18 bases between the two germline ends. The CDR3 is CASSPGNGRQGYTF. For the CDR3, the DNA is TGTGCCAGCAGCCCAGGGAACGGGCGACAGGGCTACACCTTC. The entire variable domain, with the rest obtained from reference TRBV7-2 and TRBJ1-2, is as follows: GAGVSQSPSNKVTEKGKDVELRCDPISGHTALYWYRQSLGQGLEFLIYFQGNSAPDKSGLPSDRFSAERTGGSVSTLTIQRTQQEDSAVYLCASSPGNGRQGYTFGSGTRLTVV.

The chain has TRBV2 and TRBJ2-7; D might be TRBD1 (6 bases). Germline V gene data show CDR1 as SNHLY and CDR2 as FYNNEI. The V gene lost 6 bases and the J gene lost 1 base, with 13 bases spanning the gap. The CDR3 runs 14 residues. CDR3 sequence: CASRAGTRSYEQYF. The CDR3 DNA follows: TGTGCCAGCAGGGCCGGGACAAGATCCTACGAGCAGTACTTC.

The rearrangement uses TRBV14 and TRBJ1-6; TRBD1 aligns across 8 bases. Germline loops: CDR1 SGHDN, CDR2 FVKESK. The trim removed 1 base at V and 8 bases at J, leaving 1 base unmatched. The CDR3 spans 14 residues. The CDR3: CASSQGQGYSPLHF. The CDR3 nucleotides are TGTGCCAGCAGCCAAGGACAGGGGTATTCACCCCTCCACTTT. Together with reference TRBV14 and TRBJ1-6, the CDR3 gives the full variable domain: EAGVTQFPSHSVIEKGQTVTLRCDPISGHDNLYWYRRVMGKEIKFLLHFVKESKQDESGMPNNRFLAERTGGTYSTLKVQPAELEDSGVYFCASSQGQGYSPLHFGNGTRLTVT.

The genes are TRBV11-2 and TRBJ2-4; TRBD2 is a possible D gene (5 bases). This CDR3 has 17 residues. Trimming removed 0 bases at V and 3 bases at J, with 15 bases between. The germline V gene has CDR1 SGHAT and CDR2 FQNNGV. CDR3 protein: CASSLELGLTSKNIQYF. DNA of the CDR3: TGTGCCAGCAGCTTAGAGCTCGGACTGACCAGCAAAAACATTCAGTACTTC. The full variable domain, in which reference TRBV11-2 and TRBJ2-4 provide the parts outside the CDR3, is EAGVAQSPRYKIIEKRQSVAFWCNPISGHATLYWYQQILGQGPKLLIQFQNNGVVDDSQLPKDRFSAERLKGVDSTLKIQPAKLEDSAVYLCASSLELGLTSKNIQYFGAGTRLSVL.

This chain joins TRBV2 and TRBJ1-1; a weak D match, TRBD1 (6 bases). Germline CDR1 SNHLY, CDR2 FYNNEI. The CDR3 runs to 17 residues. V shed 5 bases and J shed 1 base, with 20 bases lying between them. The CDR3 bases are TGTGCCAGCAGTCTCCCACTCGGGGGGGCCGGGAACACTGAAGCTTTCTTT. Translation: CASSLPLGGAGNTEAFF.

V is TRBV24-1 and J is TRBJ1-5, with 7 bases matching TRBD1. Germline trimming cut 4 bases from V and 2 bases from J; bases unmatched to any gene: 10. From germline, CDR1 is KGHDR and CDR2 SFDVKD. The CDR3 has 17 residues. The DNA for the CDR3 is TGTGCCACCAGTGAAAAAGACAGGGTTGTTGGCAATCAGCCCCAGCATTTT. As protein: CATSEKDRVVGNQPQHF.

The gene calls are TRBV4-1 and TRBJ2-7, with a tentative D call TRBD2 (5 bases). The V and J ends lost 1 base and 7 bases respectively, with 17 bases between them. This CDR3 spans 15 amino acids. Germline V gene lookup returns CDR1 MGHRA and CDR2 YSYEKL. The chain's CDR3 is CASSQVESSREEQYF. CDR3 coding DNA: TGCGCCAGCAGCCAAGTAGAATCGTCGAGGGAAGAGCAGTACTTC.

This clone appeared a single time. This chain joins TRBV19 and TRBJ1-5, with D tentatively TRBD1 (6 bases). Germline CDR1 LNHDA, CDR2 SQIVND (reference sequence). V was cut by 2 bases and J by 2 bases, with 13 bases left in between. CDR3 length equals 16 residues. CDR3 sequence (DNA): TGTGCCAGTAGTATAAGAGGGGGGGACGGCAATCAGCCCCAGCATTTT. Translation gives CASSIRGGDGNQPQHF.

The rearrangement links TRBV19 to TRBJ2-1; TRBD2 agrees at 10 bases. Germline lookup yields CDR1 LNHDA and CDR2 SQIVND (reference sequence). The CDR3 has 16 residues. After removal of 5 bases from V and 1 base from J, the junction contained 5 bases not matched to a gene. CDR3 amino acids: CASSASAGGSYNEQFF. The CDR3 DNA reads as TGTGCCAGTAGTGCGTCAGCGGGAGGGTCCTACAATGAGCAGTTCTTC.

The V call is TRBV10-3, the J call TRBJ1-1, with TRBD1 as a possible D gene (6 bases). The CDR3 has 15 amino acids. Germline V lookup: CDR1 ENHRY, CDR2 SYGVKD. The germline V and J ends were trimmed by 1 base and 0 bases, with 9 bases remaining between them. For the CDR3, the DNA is TGTGCCATCAGTGAGTACAGGGTTTTGAACACTGAAGCTTTCTTT. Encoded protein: CAISEYRVLNTEAFF.

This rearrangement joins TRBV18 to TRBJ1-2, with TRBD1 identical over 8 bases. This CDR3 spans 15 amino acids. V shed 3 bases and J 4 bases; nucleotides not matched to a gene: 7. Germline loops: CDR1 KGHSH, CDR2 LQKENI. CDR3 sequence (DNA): TGTGCCAGCTCACCCGGGACAGGCGGTGGCTATGGCTACACCTTC. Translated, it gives CASSPGTGGGYGYTF.

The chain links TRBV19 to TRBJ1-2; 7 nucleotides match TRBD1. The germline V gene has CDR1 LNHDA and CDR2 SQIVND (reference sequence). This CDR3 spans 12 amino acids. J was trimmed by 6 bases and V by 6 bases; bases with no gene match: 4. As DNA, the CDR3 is TGTGCCAGTAGAAAAACAGGGGATGGCTACACCTTC. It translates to CASRKTGDGYTF.

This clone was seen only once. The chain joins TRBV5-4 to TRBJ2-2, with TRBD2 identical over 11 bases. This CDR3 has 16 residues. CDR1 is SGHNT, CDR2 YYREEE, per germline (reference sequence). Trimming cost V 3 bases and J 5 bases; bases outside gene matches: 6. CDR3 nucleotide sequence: TGTGCCAGCAGCTCCGGGGCTAGCGGGGGGACCGGGGAGCTGTTTTTT. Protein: CASSSGASGGTGELFF. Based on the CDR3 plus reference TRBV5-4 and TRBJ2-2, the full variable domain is ETGVTQSPTHLIKTRGQQVTLRCSSQSGHNTVSWYQQALGQGPQFIFQYYREEENGRGNFPPRFSGLQFPNYSSELNVNALELDDSALYLCASSSGASGGTGELFFGEGSRLTVL.

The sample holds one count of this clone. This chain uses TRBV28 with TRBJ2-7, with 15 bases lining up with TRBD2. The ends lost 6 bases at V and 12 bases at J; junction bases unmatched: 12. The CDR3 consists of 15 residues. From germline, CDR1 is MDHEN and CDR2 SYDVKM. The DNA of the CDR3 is TGTGCCAGCAGCCAACCCGGGACTAGCGGGAGGACCCGGTACTTC. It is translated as CASSQPGTSGRTRYF.

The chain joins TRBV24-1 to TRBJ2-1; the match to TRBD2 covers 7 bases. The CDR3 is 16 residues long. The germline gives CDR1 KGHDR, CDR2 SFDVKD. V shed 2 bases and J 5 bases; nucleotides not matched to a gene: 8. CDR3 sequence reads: CATSDSSGSFHNEQFF. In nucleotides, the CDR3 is TGTGCCACCAGTGATTCTAGCGGCTCCTTCCACAATGAGCAGTTCTTC.

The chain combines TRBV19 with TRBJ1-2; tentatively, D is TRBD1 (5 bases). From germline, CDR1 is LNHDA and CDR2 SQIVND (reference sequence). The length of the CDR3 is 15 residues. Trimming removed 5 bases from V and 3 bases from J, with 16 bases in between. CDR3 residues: CASSPVGGFDYGYTF. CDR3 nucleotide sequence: TGTGCCAGTAGTCCGGTGGGGGGTTTTGACTATGGCTACACCTTC. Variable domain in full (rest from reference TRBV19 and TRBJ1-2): DGGITQSPKYLFRKEGQNVTLSCEQNLNHDAMYWYRQDPGQGLRLIYYSQIVNDFQKGDIAEGYSVSREKKESFPLTVTSAQKNPTAFYLCASSPVGGFDYGYTFGSGTRLTVV.

The CDR3 protein is CASSKLAGQETQYF. In DNA, the CDR3 is TGTGCCAGCAGCAAACTAGCGGGACAAGAGACCCAGTACTTC. This chain joins TRBV14 and TRBJ2-5; 10 bases line up with TRBD2. V was clipped by 5 bases and J by 2 bases; unmatched bases: 2. Germline CDR1 reads SGHDN; CDR2 reads FVKESK. The CDR3 is made up of 14 amino acids.

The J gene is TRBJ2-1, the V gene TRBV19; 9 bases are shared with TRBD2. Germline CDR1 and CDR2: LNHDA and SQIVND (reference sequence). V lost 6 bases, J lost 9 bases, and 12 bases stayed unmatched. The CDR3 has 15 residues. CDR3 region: CASSFAGGGAGEQFF. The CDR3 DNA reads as TGTGCCAGTAGCTTCGCTGGCGGGGGGGCCGGTGAGCAGTTCTTC.

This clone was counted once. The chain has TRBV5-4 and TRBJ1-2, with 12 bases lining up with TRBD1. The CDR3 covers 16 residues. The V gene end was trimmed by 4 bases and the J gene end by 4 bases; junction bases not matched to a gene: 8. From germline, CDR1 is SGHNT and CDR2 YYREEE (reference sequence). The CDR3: CASSPRDRGPSYGYTF. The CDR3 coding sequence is TGTGCCAGCAGCCCTAGGGACAGGGGGCCCAGCTATGGCTACACCTTC.

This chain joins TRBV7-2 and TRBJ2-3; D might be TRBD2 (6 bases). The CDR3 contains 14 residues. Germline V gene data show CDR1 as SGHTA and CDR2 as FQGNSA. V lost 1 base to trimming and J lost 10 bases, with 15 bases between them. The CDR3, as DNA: TGTGCCAGCAGCTTAGGAACTAGCACAGAACCGCAGTATTTT. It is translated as CASSLGTSTEPQYF.

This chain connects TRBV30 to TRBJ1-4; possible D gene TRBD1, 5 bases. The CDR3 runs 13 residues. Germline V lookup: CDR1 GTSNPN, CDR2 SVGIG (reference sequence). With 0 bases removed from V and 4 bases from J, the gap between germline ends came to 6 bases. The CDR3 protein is CAWSVRDNEKLFF. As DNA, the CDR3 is TGTGCCTGGAGTGTCAGGGATAATGAAAAACTGTTTTTT.